The present TCR beta chain was sequenced within a study of CD8 T cells in ankylosing spondylitis. On this clonotype: The antigen remains undetermined.

TCR beta libraries were made by quantitative 5'-RACE with molecular barcodes. TCRdb reprocessed the 5' RACE reads via MiXCR and lists one record per CDR3 protein. The sample consists of 300,000 to 350,000 distinct CDR3 sequences, around 15% of them appearing once. The CDR3 contains 11 residues. Trimming pared 5 bases from V and 7 bases from J, leaving 8 bases between. Germline CDR1 and CDR2: GTSNPN and SVGIG (reference sequence). Findings and limits, study-wide: Among TCR beta sequences, a motif of eight highly homologous variants appeared characteristic of ankylosing spondylitis blood. A subset of motif variants has previously been described in the synovial fluid and blood of reactive arthritis.

J is TRBJ2-2 and V is TRBV30; D gene unclear. The sample comprised blood, either unsorted or a sorted T cell fraction (not recorded which). This receptor was obtained from a male donor with ankylosing spondylitis or in good health (not recorded which). The CDR3 nucleotides are TGTGCCTGGGCAAGGAGCGGGGAGCTGTTTTTT. This translates into CAWARSGELFF.